What follows are 23 T cell receptor beta chains derived from one specimen sequenced in a study of blood T cell repertoires in COVID-19. Data came from immunoSEQ multiplex PCR; TCRdb stores just in-frame clones and leaves some out. This sample has hundreds of thousands of clones, with roughly 88% found just once. The specimen was peripheral blood. These receptor sequences come from a woman of 80 years or more with COVID-19, enrolled during active disease.

The rearrangement uses TRBV19 and TRBJ1-5; maybe TRBD1 (5 bases). The length of the CDR3 is 14 residues. V was cut by 6 bases and J by 3 bases, with 12 bases left in between. CDR1 LNHDA and CDR2 SQIVND come from the germline V gene (reference sequence). The CDR3 DNA is TGTGCCAGTAGGACCGACAGAATCAATCAGCCCCAGCATTTT. As protein: CASRTDRINQPQHF.

This clone was picked up one time. This chain joins TRBV9 and TRBJ2-3; 10 bases map to TRBD2. The CDR3 extends over 16 amino acids. After removal of 1 base from V and 3 bases from J, the junction contained 5 bases not matched to a gene. CDR1 and CDR2 (germline): SGDLS, YYNGEE. As DNA, the CDR3 is TGTGCCAGCAGCGTACTAGCGGGGGTCGATACAGATACGCAGTATTTT. The encoded protein is CASSVLAGVDTDTQYF.

The rearrangement joins TRBV6-1 to TRBJ2-1; 10 positions match TRBD1. Germline lookup yields CDR1 MNHNS and CDR2 SASEGT. The ends lost 2 bases at V and 4 bases at J; junction bases unmatched: 2. The CDR3 length is 15 residues. CDR3 protein: CASSEPGQGYNEQFF. For the CDR3, the DNA is TGTGCCAGCAGTGAACCGGGACAGGGGTACAATGAGCAGTTCTTC.

The gene calls are TRBV6-6 and TRBJ2-7; D is unclear. The CDR3 extends over 14 amino acids. V was pared by 0 bases and J by 4 bases, with 10 bases between. The germline V gene encodes CDR1 MNHNY and CDR2 SVGAGI (reference sequence). CDR3 amino acids: CASSYSAGIYEQYV. CDR3 in DNA: TGTGCCAGCAGTTACTCTGCAGGCATTTACGAGCAGTACGTC.

The chain is built from TRBV3-1 (or the pseudogene TRBV3-2) and TRBJ1-5; D ambiguous. Germline V gives CDR1 LGHDT, CDR2 YNNKEL (reference sequence). The CDR3 runs to 13 residues. Trimming took 3 bases from V and 1 from J, leaving 4 bases between them. The CDR3 region is CASSQASNQPQHF. Here the CDR3 DNA reads TGTGCCAGCAGCCAGGCAAGCAATCAGCCCCAGCATTTT.

The chain employs TRBV11-2 and TRBJ2-1; 12 nucleotides match TRBD2. In germline, CDR1 is SGHAT, CDR2 FQNNGV. Trimming took 1 base from V and 6 from J; bases not matched to a gene: 7. The CDR3 spans 17 residues. The CDR3 protein is CASSLVLASGGANEQFF. The DNA for the CDR3 is TGTGCCAGCAGCTTAGTTCTAGCTAGCGGGGGGGCCAATGAGCAGTTCTTC.

The genes are TRBV5-1 and TRBJ2-1; D is uncertain. This CDR3 contains 14 residues. The germline CDR1 and CDR2 sequences are SGHRS and YFSETQ. V shed 4 bases and J shed 6 bases, with 14 bases lying between them. CDR3 in amino acids: CASSPRGSSNEQFF. CDR3 in DNA: TGCGCCAGCAGCCCCCGCGGAAGTAGCAATGAGCAGTTCTTC.

The V and J genes are TRBV3-1 (or the pseudogene TRBV3-2) and TRBJ1-6; TRBD1 matches at 9 bases. CDR3 length: 14 residues. The V segment lost 5 bases and the J segment 7 bases; nucleotides outside the gene matches: 3. Germline V gene data show CDR1 as LGHDT and CDR2 as YNNKEL (reference sequence). Here the CDR3 reads CASSSGQGNSPLHF. DNA of the CDR3: TGTGCCAGCAGCTCCGGACAGGGGAATTCACCCCTCCACTTT.

This rearrangement joins TRBV11-1 to TRBJ2-5; D might be TRBD2 (6 bases). Germline lookup yields CDR1 SGHAT and CDR2 FQDESV (reference sequence). V lost 3 bases and J 1 base, leaving 15 bases between the germline ends. The CDR3 contains 16 residues. The CDR3 DNA sequence: TGTGCCAGCAGCTTCCGGGGCGGGGCGGGCCAAGAGACCCAGTACTTC. Its protein is CASSFRGGAGQETQYF.

This clone was recorded once. The chain links TRBV4-3 to TRBJ2-7; tentatively, D is TRBD2 (6 bases). Germline values: CDR1 LGHNA, CDR2 YSLEER. This CDR3 is 16 amino acids long. Trimming took 4 bases from V and 2 from J, leaving 18 bases between them. Here the CDR3 reads CASSPAPGLGTYEQYF. The CDR3 nucleotides read TGCGCCAGCAGCCCAGCTCCGGGACTGGGGACCTACGAGCAGTACTTC.

The chain links TRBV6-6 to TRBJ2-1, with D perhaps matching TRBD2 (6 bases). From germline, CDR1 is MNHNY and CDR2 SVGAGI (reference sequence). CDR3 length equals 14 residues. The V gene lost 6 bases and the J gene lost 3 bases, with 12 bases spanning the gap. CDR3 in amino acids: CASRTGGDYNEQFF. CDR3 DNA sequence: TGTGCCAGCAGGACTGGCGGGGACTACAATGAGCAGTTCTTC.

This chain joins TRBV28 and TRBJ1-6; TRBD1 agrees at 7 bases. Germline-derived CDR1 and CDR2 are MDHEN and SYDVKM. There are 18 residues in the CDR3. Germline trimming cut 8 bases from V and 2 bases from J; bases unmatched to any gene: 15. The DNA of the CDR3 is TGTGCCAGCCTCGGGACAGCGGCCGGCGGGACCTATAATTCACCCCTCCACTTT. It translates to CASLGTAAGGTYNSPLHF. Supplemented by reference TRBV28 and TRBJ1-6, the full variable domain reads DVKVTQSSRYLVKRTGEKVFLECVQDMDHENMFWYRQDPGLGLRLIYFSYDVKMKEKGDIPEGYSVSREKKERFSLILESASTNQTSMYLCASLGTAAGGTYNSPLHFGNGTRLTVT.

This clone showed up just a few times. The rearrangement uses TRBV19 and TRBJ1-2; no clear D gene. CDR3 size: 13 residues. Germline loops: CDR1 LNHDA, CDR2 SQIVND (reference sequence). V lost 11 bases to trimming and J lost 7 bases, with 20 bases between them. The CDR3 sequence is CASSVEFSSGYTF. CDR3 coding DNA: TGTGCCTCGAGCGTCGAATTCTCGAGTGGCTACACCTTC.

This clone was found once. This rearrangement joins TRBV28 to TRBJ1-5; the D gene is possibly TRBD1 (5 bases). The CDR3 runs 16 residues. V was shortened by 1 base and J by 2 bases, with 12 bases between the two germline ends. Germline values: CDR1 MDHEN, CDR2 SYDVKM. CDR3 residues: CASSLLFQGGNQPQHF. The CDR3 DNA is TGTGCCAGCAGTTTATTATTCCAGGGCGGCAATCAGCCCCAGCATTTT. Drawing the rest from reference TRBV28 and TRBJ1-5, the complete variable domain is DVKVTQSSRYLVKRTGEKVFLECVQDMDHENMFWYRQDPGLGLRLIYFSYDVKMKEKGDIPEGYSVSREKKERFSLILESASTNQTSMYLCASSLLFQGGNQPQHFGDGTRLSIL.

This rearrangement joins TRBV7-6 to TRBJ1-4; 7 nucleotides line up with TRBD1. The trim removed 4 bases at V and 2 bases at J, leaving 10 bases unmatched. This CDR3 spans 17 amino acids. CDR1 and CDR2 (germline): SGHVS, FNYEAQ. CDR3 residues: CASSSLPGQATNEKLFF. CDR3 DNA sequence: TGTGCCAGCAGCTCCTTACCCGGACAGGCCACTAATGAAAAACTGTTTTTT. Variable domain in full (rest from reference TRBV7-6 and TRBJ1-4): GAGVSQSPRYKVTKRGQDVALRCDPISGHVSLYWYRQALGQGPEFLTYFNYEAQQDKSGLPNDRFSAERPEGSISTLTIQRTEQRDSAMYRCASSSLPGQATNEKLFFGSGTQLSVL.

The rearrangement links TRBV5-1 to TRBJ2-7, with D maybe TRBD2 (5 bases). With 4 bases removed from V and 5 bases from J, the gap between germline ends came to 16 bases. The length of the CDR3 is 14 residues. The germline CDR1 and CDR2 sequences are SGHRS and YFSETQ. As DNA, the CDR3 is TGCGCCAGCAGCCCACTAGTTGTCCCAGACGAGCAGTACTTC. Protein product: CASSPLVVPDEQYF.

The chain uses TRBV28 and TRBJ2-7, with a possible D match to TRBD1 (6 bases). Per the germline V gene, CDR1 is MDHEN and CDR2 is SYDVKM. The CDR3 has 13 residues. V was trimmed by 9 bases and J by 2 bases, leaving 14 bases between them. CDR3 amino acids: CASLQGPTYEQYF. CDR3 DNA: TGTGCCAGTTTACAGGGACCAACCTACGAGCAGTACTTC.

This clone was seen just once. This rearrangement joins TRBV21-1 to TRBJ2-7; TRBD1 reflects the table's D call only, with no check against the DNA. TRBV21-1 is classified as a pseudogene. The CDR3 is 16 amino acids. CDR3 DNA sequence: TGTGCCAGCAGCCCGCCTGGGACAGGGATTTCCTACGAGCAGTACGTC. Its protein is CASSPPGTGISYEQYV.

Notes on this clone: The identical CDR3 is also encoded by other nucleotide sequences in the sample. The rearrangement links TRBV7-9 to TRBJ1-1; D perhaps matches TRBD1 (6 bases). Trimming removed 8 bases from V and 1 base from J, with 11 bases in between. Germline CDR1 reads SEHNR; CDR2 reads FQNEAQ (reference sequence). The CDR3 is made up of 13 amino acids. The CDR3 spells CASRGQPNTEAFF. The CDR3 DNA reads as TGTGCCAGCCGCGGACAGCCGAACACTGAAGCTTTCTTT.

The V gene is TRBV9, the J gene TRBJ1-4; D uncertain. CDR1 SGDLS and CDR2 YYNGEE come from the germline V gene. This CDR3 is 17 amino acids long. The germline V and J ends were trimmed by 4 bases and 4 bases, with 20 bases remaining between them. The CDR3 coding sequence is TGTGCCAGCAGCCCTCCTCCCGGAGGCCCCTATAATGAAAAACTGTTTTTT. Translated, it gives CASSPPPGGPYNEKLFF.

The CDR3 reads CASSPPPAGFADTQYF. The CDR3 region has the DNA TGCGCCAGCAGCCCCCCCCCAGCGGGGTTTGCAGATACGCAGTATTTT. The chain uses TRBV5-1 and TRBJ2-3, with 7 bases identical to TRBD2. From germline, CDR1 is SGHRS and CDR2 YFSETQ. J lost 4 bases, V lost 4 bases, and 12 bases had no gene match. The CDR3 is made up of 16 amino acids.

The V and J genes are TRBV27 and TRBJ1-5; the D gene is possibly TRBD1 (5 bases). Per the germline V gene, CDR1 is MNHEY and CDR2 is SMNVEV (reference sequence). The CDR3 sequence is 14 residues long. Trimming took 0 bases from V and 6 from J, leaving 9 bases between them. For the CDR3, the DNA is TGTGCCAGCAGTTTATCCTGGGGGGGTCAGCCCCAGCATTTT. Encoded protein: CASSLSWGGQPQHF.

This clone has a single count. This rearrangement joins TRBV27 to TRBJ2-1; perhaps TRBD1 as D (6 bases). The CDR3 consists of 15 residues. V was shortened by 6 bases and J by 7 bases, with 19 bases between the two germline ends. Germline V gene data show CDR1 as MNHEY and CDR2 as SMNVEV (reference sequence). CDR3 sequence: CASRTVWQGWNEQFF. For the CDR3, the DNA is TGTGCCAGCAGGACCGTGTGGCAGGGGTGGAATGAGCAGTTCTTC.